This T cell receptor (beta chain) was identified during a study of OX40 agonist ivuxolimab in advanced cancers. Repertoires were generated with immunoSEQ multiplex PCR, while TCRdb's copy carries only in-frame clones and drops some. The table records roughly 42,000 clones, 90% to 95% of them present only once. This clonotype was sampled from an adult with an advanced solid tumor such as melanoma, head and neck, liver or kidney cancer. The sample was CD4+ or CD8+ T cells sorted from blood, taken in a trial of the OX40 agonist ivuxolimab.

This CDR3 is CASSQAPGSGETQYF. Here the CDR3 DNA reads TGCGCCAGCAGCCAAGCCCCGGGAAGTGGAGAGACCCAGTACTTC. The rearrangement uses TRBV4-1 and TRBJ2-5, with TRBD2 as a possible D gene (5 bases). This CDR3 is built from 15 residues. V was cut by 1 base and J by 4 bases, with 13 bases left in between. CDR1 and CDR2 from the germline V gene are MGHRA and YSYEKL.